This T cell receptor beta chain was captured by sequencing in a study of response to subunit inactivated influenza vaccine (dated by TCRdb to between 2017 and 2018). Study-level background: The study used deep quantitative T cell receptor repertoire profiling to track responses to a trivalent subunit inactivated influenza vaccine.

Reading from cysteine to phenylalanine, the CDR3 counts 15 amino acids. Of all the DNA, just the CDR3 is kept, 45 bases in frame from base 1. Unmatched junction bases come to 4, with V trimmed by 5 bases and J by 1 base. CDR1 SGHTA and CDR2 FQGNSA were looked up in the germline V gene. This clonotype was counted ten times or more. Its antigen target is currently unknown. Nothing much larger sits one base from this clone, and base qualities are not available. The library was made by RT-PCR. Sequencing was carried out with an Illumina HiSeq 2500. TCRdb reran the public reads through fastp at Q25 and MiXCR, keeping productive beta chains. Identical CDR3 proteins give one entry, which carries the most common genes and DNA. This sample lists approximately 230,000 distinct CDR3 sequences; 9% to 15% were detected once. Together, the top ten hold approximately 7.8% of the sample. Results and caveats for the whole study, not just this receptor: According to the authors, only a limited number of new T cells may be recruited by each seasonal influenza vaccination.

The V and J genes are TRBV7-2 and TRBJ2-7; 11 middle bases align to TRBD2. This TCR derives from a man over 45 who received an inactivated influenza vaccine. Donor details come from another sample of the same person, matched by shared clones. The sample was non-naive T cells sorted from PBMCs, taken approximately 15 days before vaccination. In light of the paper, this sample's cell subset or site label describes: memory T cell fraction. For the CDR3, the sequence is CASSARTSGSYEQYF. The nucleotide sequence is given as TGTGCCAGCAGCGCGAGGACTAGCGGGTCCTACGAGCAGTACTTC. The reference TRBV7-2 and TRBJ2-7 proteins fill in what lies around the CDR3, so the full variable domain reads GAGVSQSPSNKVTEKGKDVELRCDPISGHTALYWYRQSLGQGLEFLIYFQGNSAPDKSGLPSDRFSAERTGGSVSTLTIQRTQQEDSAVYLCASSARTSGSYEQYFGPGTRLTVT.